A single sample gave rise to the 30 T cell receptor beta chains below, sequenced in a study of T-cell memory formation after mild COVID-19. MiXCR, run by TCRdb on the 5' RACE reads, gives a single entry per CDR3 protein. This repertoire shows roughly 110,000 distinct CDR3 sequences, under 15% found once; its top ten account for around 26%. Material: PBMCs or a T cell subset sorted from them (not recorded which). The receptors shown here come from an adult woman who had mild COVID-19 (a few samples of this study predate the infection). Cell type and time point are not known.

This clonotype appeared a few times. The chain uses TRBV21-1 and TRBJ2-7; the D call of TRBD1 is as the table states it, not checked on the DNA. TRBV21-1 is marked as a pseudogene. This CDR3 is 22 amino acids long. CDR3 bases: TGTGCCAGCAGCAAAGCTTGTGTTGGAGGCCCACCCGGGACACTGGTTCCCTACGAGCAGTACTTC. As protein: CASSKACVGGPPGTLVPYEQYF.

V is TRBV7-9 and J is TRBJ1-2; D unclear. The V end lost 6 bases, the J end lost 7 bases, and 9 bases lay between the germline ends. Germline CDR1 SEHNR, CDR2 FQNEAQ (reference sequence). The CDR3 sequence is 11 residues long. The CDR3: CASRRSGGYTF. DNA of the CDR3: TGTGCCAGCAGGAGAAGCGGTGGCTACACCTTC.

V gene TRBV9 combines with J gene TRBJ1-1, with 7 bases identical to TRBD1. Trimming took 3 bases from V and 6 from J; bases not matched to a gene: 8. CDR1 SGDLS and CDR2 YYNGEE come from the germline V gene. The CDR3 sequence is 14 residues long. The CDR3 loop is CASSATGEGAEAFF. CDR3 DNA: TGTGCCAGCAGCGCCACAGGGGAGGGGGCTGAAGCTTTCTTT.

This sequence joins TRBV4-2 and TRBJ2-1, with D possibly matching TRBD1 (6 bases). Germline loops: CDR1 LGHNA, CDR2 YNFKEQ. This CDR3 comprises 16 residues. The ends were cut back, 3 bases at V and 4 bases at J, with 16 bases in the middle. The CDR3: CASSQGDGTKYNEQFF. CDR3 DNA: TGTGCCAGCAGCCAGGGGGACGGGACAAAATACAATGAGCAGTTCTTC.

CDR3 in amino acids: CATSGTGISGANVLTF. CDR3 DNA: TGTGCCACCAGTGGGACAGGGATCTCTGGGGCCAACGTCCTGACTTTC. This sequence joins TRBV24-1 and TRBJ2-6; TRBD1 aligns across 8 bases. The CDR3 has 16 residues. Germline-derived CDR1 and CDR2 are KGHDR and SFDVKD. With V trimmed by 5 bases and J by 0 bases, 2 bases remained unmatched.

A remark on this clonotype: A read error is possible here, since a much larger clone lies one base away. The chain carries TRBV5-1 and TRBJ2-7; D is possibly TRBD1 (5 bases). Germline loops: CDR1 SGHRS, CDR2 YFSETQ. The CDR3 spans 14 residues. In DNA form, the CDR3 reads TGCGCCACCAGCTTGGCAGGGATTCCCCACGAGCAGTACTTC. This gives the protein CATSLAGIPHEQYF.

V is TRBV5-1 and J is TRBJ2-5, with D unclear. The ends were cut back, 3 bases at V and 5 bases at J, with 14 bases in the middle. The CDR3 sequence is 14 residues long. CDR1 is SGHRS, CDR2 YFSETQ, per germline. The CDR3 loop reads CASSWFGPSETQYF. The DNA for the CDR3 is TGCGCCAGCAGCTGGTTCGGACCTTCGGAGACCCAGTACTTC.

The V call is TRBV15, the J call TRBJ2-5; 8 nucleotides line up with TRBD2. Trimming cost V 1 base and J 4 bases; bases outside gene matches: 5. Germline lookup yields CDR1 LNHNV and CDR2 YYDKDF (reference sequence). The CDR3 extends over 15 amino acids. CDR3 DNA: TGTGCCACCAGCAGAGCCGGGACTAGTCGAGAGACCCAGTACTTC. Translated, it gives CATSRAGTSRETQYF.

This clonotype occurred many times. The chain carries TRBV7-2 and TRBJ2-1; D perhaps matches TRBD2 (5 bases). Trimming left V 1 base short and J 9 bases short, with 10 bases between. The CDR3 runs 13 residues. Germline CDR1 and CDR2: SGHTA and FQGNSA. The CDR3 sequence is CASSLGARAEQFF. For the CDR3, the DNA is TGTGCCAGCAGCTTAGGGGCGCGGGCTGAGCAGTTCTTC.

The genes are TRBV4-1 and TRBJ2-4, with 7 bases that match TRBD1. The germline V gene has CDR1 MGHRA and CDR2 YSYEKL. The V and J ends lost 0 bases and 0 bases, in that order; junction bases with no gene match: 5. This CDR3 has 17 residues. DNA of the CDR3: TGCGCCAGCAGCCAAGAACAGGGGCGTTTAGCCAAAAACATTCAGTACTTC. This gives the protein CASSQEQGRLAKNIQYF.

The CDR3 sequence is CATSRTRSRYEQYF. In DNA, the CDR3 is TGTGCCACCAGCAGGACTAGATCCAGATACGAGCAGTACTTC. This chain links TRBV15 with TRBJ2-7, with TRBD2 as a possible D gene (6 bases). CDR1 is LNHNV and CDR2 is YYDKDF in the germline V gene (reference sequence). CDR3 length: 14 residues. V shed 3 bases and J shed 4 bases, with 13 bases lying between them.

This clonotype turned up a few times. The chain carries TRBV24-1 and TRBJ2-1, with D tentatively TRBD1 or TRBD2 (5 bases each). Trimming removed 9 bases at V and 1 base at J, with 9 bases between. Germline CDR1 is KGHDR and CDR2 is SFDVKD. This CDR3 has 13 residues. The CDR3 DNA reads TGTGCCACCTCGGGACGGTCCTACAATGAGCAGTTCTTC. It codes for CATSGRSYNEQFF.

This clonotype was seen a few times. The chain carries TRBV5-4 and TRBJ1-6; D gene ambiguous. Germline V gene lookup returns CDR1 SGHNT and CDR2 YYREEE (reference sequence). The CDR3 spans 14 residues. Trimming took 1 base from V and 13 from J, leaving 15 bases between them. The CDR3 DNA is TGTGCCAGCAGCTTGTCTTTCGGGGAGAAGCCCCTCCACTTT. It specifies CASSLSFGEKPLHF.

This clonotype showed up just a few times. The chain couples TRBV7-9 to TRBJ2-3; TRBD2 matches 8 bases. J lost 2 bases, V lost 4 bases, and 5 bases had no gene match. The CDR3 contains 15 residues. Germline V gene sequence: CDR1 SEHNR, CDR2 FQNEAQ (reference sequence). The CDR3 is CASSYVAGNTDTQYF. CDR3 in DNA: TGTGCCAGCAGCTATGTAGCGGGGAACACAGATACGCAGTATTTT.

This chain uses TRBV20-1 with TRBJ2-5; D might be TRBD2 (5 bases). CDR3 length: 16 amino acids. The ends were cut back, 6 bases at V and 1 base at J, with 21 bases in the middle. Germline loops: CDR1 DFQATT, CDR2 SNEGSKA (reference sequence). The DNA of the CDR3 is TGCAGTGCCCGGGGTCAATCCTCCCACATCCAAGAGACCCAGTACTTC. Residues: CSARGQSSHIQETQYF.

This clonotype was picked up one time. V is TRBV7-6 and J is TRBJ1-3; unclear D gene. Germline V gene lookup returns CDR1 SGHVS and CDR2 FNYEAQ. The CDR3 totals 14 residues. The V end lost 3 bases, the J end lost 2 bases, and 8 bases lay between the germline ends. The CDR3 is CASSFPPPGNTIYF. In DNA, the CDR3 is TGTGCCAGCAGCTTTCCCCCACCTGGAAACACCATATATTTT.

This chain uses TRBV27 with TRBJ2-7; 9 bases map to TRBD1. V shed 6 bases and J 2 bases; nucleotides not matched to a gene: 8. Germline V gives CDR1 MNHEY, CDR2 SMNVEV (reference sequence). The CDR3 extends over 15 amino acids. As DNA, the CDR3 is TGTGCCAGCAGACCTGGGCGGACAGGGGCCTACGAGCAGTACTTC. Residues: CASRPGRTGAYEQYF.

This clonotype has just a few counts. This rearrangement joins TRBV12-3 or TRBV12-4 to TRBJ2-2; 7 bases map to TRBD2. V shed 8 bases and J 4 bases; nucleotides not matched to a gene: 7. The length of the CDR3 is 14 residues. The CDR3 here is CASGNGGITGELFF. In DNA, the CDR3 is TGTGCCAGCGGGAACGGGGGGATCACCGGGGAGCTGTTTTTT.

This clonotype was seen only a few times. This rearrangement joins TRBV6-6 to TRBJ2-3; 9 bases match TRBD2. V trimming: 9 bases; J trimming: 4 bases; junction bases outside the gene matches: 11. Germline V gene lookup returns CDR1 MNHNY and CDR2 SVGAGI (reference sequence). CDR3 length: 15 residues. CDR3 coding DNA: TGTGCCAGTTCCGCGGGGGGGTGGACGCCAGATACGCAGTATTTT. It specifies CASSAGGWTPDTQYF.

This clonotype has only a few counts. The rearrangement links TRBV6-5 to TRBJ1-2; D remains unclear. V was cut by 6 bases and J by 4 bases, with 18 bases left in between. From germline, CDR1 is MNHEY and CDR2 SVGAGI. The CDR3 totals 15 residues. CDR3 amino acids: CASRATGGSIYGYTF. The CDR3 DNA is TGTGCCAGCAGGGCAACGGGAGGATCTATCTATGGCTACACCTTC.

This chain connects TRBV20-1 to TRBJ2-3; 10 nucleotides agree with TRBD2. The germline gives CDR1 DFQATT, CDR2 SNEGSKA (reference sequence). V lost 0 bases to trimming and J lost 2 bases; unmatched junction nucleotides: 5. CDR3 length equals 16 residues. The CDR3 sequence: CSARDRTSGTTDTQYF. CDR3 in DNA: TGCAGTGCTAGAGATAGGACTAGCGGAACCACAGATACGCAGTATTTT.

Only a few counts were recorded for this clonotype. This rearrangement joins TRBV12-3 or TRBV12-4 to TRBJ1-1, with D possibly TRBD1 on 6 matching bases. The V end lost 7 bases, the J end lost 2 bases, and 14 bases lay between the germline ends. The CDR3 has 14 residues. The CDR3 region has the DNA TGTGCCAGCATCAACGACAGGTATAACACTGAAGCTTTCTTT. As protein: CASINDRYNTEAFF.

The sample holds a few counts of this clonotype. V and J are TRBV6-5 and TRBJ1-1, with D maybe TRBD1 (6 bases). Trimming left V 6 bases short and J 3 bases short, with 14 bases between. The CDR3 extends over 14 amino acids. Germline V gives CDR1 MNHEY, CDR2 SVGAGI. The DNA of the CDR3 is TGTGCCAGCAGCAAAACAGGGAGTTACACTGAAGCTTTCTTT. Its translation: CASSKTGSYTEAFF.

J is TRBJ2-3 and V is TRBV24-1, with TRBD1 as a possible D gene (5 bases). Germline V gene sequence: CDR1 KGHDR, CDR2 SFDVKD. The CDR3 extends over 14 amino acids. V dropped 4 bases and J dropped 5 bases, with 12 bases sitting between them. This CDR3 is CATSEVTQGDTQYF. Here the CDR3 DNA reads TGTGCCACCAGTGAGGTCACGCAGGGAGATACGCAGTATTTT.

This clonotype has only a few counts. The V call is TRBV29-1, the J call TRBJ2-3, with D hard to call. This CDR3 has 14 amino acids. Trimming removed 4 bases from V and 0 bases from J, with 11 bases in between. Germline V CDR1 and CDR2: SQVTM, ANQGSEA. In DNA, the CDR3 is TGCAGCGTTGGAAGGAGTACCAGCACAGATACGCAGTATTTT. Translating it yields CSVGRSTSTDTQYF.

The chain links TRBV4-1 to TRBJ2-7; D is perhaps TRBD2 (6 bases). The germline V and J ends were trimmed by 1 base and 1 base, with 11 bases remaining between them. CDR1 is MGHRA, CDR2 YSYEKL, per germline. The CDR3 runs to 15 residues. The CDR3 loop reads CASSQVSGTSYEQYF. In DNA form, the CDR3 reads TGCGCCAGCAGCCAAGTTAGTGGGACTTCCTACGAGCAGTACTTC.

In this sample, this clonotype turned up a few times. This sequence joins TRBV24-1 and TRBJ2-1, with D possibly being TRBD1 (5 bases). Trimming left V 5 bases short and J 7 bases short, with 17 bases between. The CDR3 contains 15 residues. In germline, CDR1 is KGHDR, CDR2 SFDVKD. This CDR3 is CATSAWAGSRNEQFF. The DNA for the CDR3 is TGTGCCACCAGTGCATGGGCAGGGTCTCGGAATGAGCAGTTCTTC.

The chain carries TRBV19 and TRBJ1-1, with D perhaps matching TRBD1 (5 bases). CDR1 and CDR2 (germline): LNHDA, SQIVND (reference sequence). CDR3 length: 14 residues. V lost 5 bases and J lost 5, with 15 bases in between. This CDR3 is CASSPWLGGTEAFF. CDR3 bases: TGTGCCAGTAGTCCATGGCTGGGGGGGACTGAAGCTTTCTTT.

The chain has TRBV9 and TRBJ2-7, with D maybe TRBD1 (6 bases). The V and J ends lost 10 bases and 7 bases respectively, with 21 bases between them. CDR3 length: 13 residues. Looked up from germline, CDR1 is SGDLS and CDR2 is YYNGEE. The CDR3: CAERQAALIEQYF. In DNA form, the CDR3 reads TGTGCCGAAAGACAGGCGGCTCTCATTGAGCAGTACTTC.

The chain employs TRBV12-3 or TRBV12-4 and TRBJ2-3; D is tentatively TRBD1 or TRBD2 (5 bases each). The CDR3 extends over 13 amino acids. V was trimmed by 6 bases and J by 1 base, leaving 8 bases between them. CDR3 protein: CASRWDGTDTQYF. CDR3 sequence (DNA): TGTGCCAGCAGATGGGACGGCACAGATACGCAGTATTTT.